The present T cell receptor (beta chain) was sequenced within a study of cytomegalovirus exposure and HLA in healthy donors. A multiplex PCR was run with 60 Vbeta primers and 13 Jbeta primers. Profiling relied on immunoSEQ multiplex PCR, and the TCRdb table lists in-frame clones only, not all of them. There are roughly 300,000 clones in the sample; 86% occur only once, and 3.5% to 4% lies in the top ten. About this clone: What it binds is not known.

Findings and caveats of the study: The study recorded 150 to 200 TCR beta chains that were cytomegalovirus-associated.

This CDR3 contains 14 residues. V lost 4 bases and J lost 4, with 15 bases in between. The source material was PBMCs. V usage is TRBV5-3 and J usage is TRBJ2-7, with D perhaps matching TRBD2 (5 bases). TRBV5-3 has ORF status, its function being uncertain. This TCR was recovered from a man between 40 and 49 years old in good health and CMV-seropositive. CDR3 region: CARSPGNGPYEQYF. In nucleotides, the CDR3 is TGTGCCAGAAGCCCGGGGAATGGGCCTTACGAGCAGTACTTC.